One sample yielded the 30 T cell receptor beta chains listed below, sequenced in a study of graft-versus-host responses after intestinal transplantation. Sequencing was performed with immunoSEQ multiplex PCR; in TCRdb, only in-frame clones are kept and a portion is missing. The sample yields about 80,000 clones, about nine tenths seen once. Sequencing used PBMCs, obtained 98 days after intestinal transplantation. Receptor source: a human patient who received an intestinal transplant, so some T cells may come from the graft donor.

Of note for this clone: Different DNA sequences within this sample yield the same CDR3. The V gene is TRBV9, the J gene TRBJ1-1; D may be TRBD1 (5 bases). The CDR3 length is 16 residues. The V end was cut by 1 base, the J end by 3 bases, with 16 bases between. Germline CDR1 is SGDLS and CDR2 is YYNGEE. The CDR3 DNA sequence: TGTGCCAGCAGCGTAACCCCCCGAGGGGCGCACACTGAAGCTTTCTTT. Translated: CASSVTPRGAHTEAFF.

This chain links TRBV5-7 with TRBJ2-2; D not certain. TRBV5-7 carries the ORF label, with uncertain function. This CDR3 spans 15 amino acids. Trimming removed 2 bases from V and 5 bases from J, with 13 bases in between. The CDR3 bases are TGTGCCAGCAGCTTAGGAACAGTCGGAACCGGGGAGCTGTTTTTT. Its protein is CASSLGTVGTGELFF.

The rearrangement uses TRBV18 and TRBJ1-4; D not certain. V lost 3 bases and J lost 8, with 7 bases in between. Germline loops: CDR1 KGHSH, CDR2 LQKENI. This CDR3 contains 12 residues. The CDR3: CASSPRAEKLFF. The CDR3 DNA is TGTGCCAGCTCACCTCGGGCCGAAAAACTGTTTTTT. The full variable domain, completed using reference TRBV18 and TRBJ1-4, is NAGVMQNPRHLVRRRGQEARLRCSPMKGHSHVYWYRQLPEEGLKFMVYLQKENIIDESGMPKERFSAEFPKEGPSILRIQQVVRGDSAAYFCASSPRAEKLFFGSGTQLSVL.

This clone is a singleton in its sample. As DNA, the CDR3 is TGTGCCAGCAGCTTGGATCGGCAGTTACATGAAGCTTTCTTT. It yields the protein CASSLDRQLHEAFF. The chain recombines TRBV5-6 with TRBJ1-1; no definite D call. Trimming removed 0 bases from V and 7 bases from J, with 13 bases in between. The CDR3 consists of 14 residues. Germline CDR1 is SGHDT and CDR2 is YYEEEE.

A remark on this clone: Other DNA sequences in the same sample also yield this CDR3. The chain is built from TRBV28 and TRBJ2-7; D is unresolved. V dropped 3 bases and J dropped 2 bases, with 14 bases sitting between them. From germline, CDR1 is MDHEN and CDR2 SYDVKM. The CDR3 is made up of 15 amino acids. The DNA for the CDR3 is TGTGCCAGCAGTTTCGGTTTCGGACGGGCCTACGAGCAGTACTTC. Protein sequence: CASSFGFGRAYEQYF. The full variable domain, with the rest looked up from reference TRBV28 and TRBJ2-7, is DVKVTQSSRYLVKRTGEKVFLECVQDMDHENMFWYRQDPGLGLRLIYFSYDVKMKEKGDIPEGYSVSREKKERFSLILESASTNQTSMYLCASSFGFGRAYEQYFGPGTRLTVT.

The CDR3 nucleotides read TGTGCCAGCAGCGGCAAGGTAGCGGGGGGACTATTGGACTCCTACAATGAGCAGTTCTTC. Its protein product is CASSGKVAGGLLDSYNEQFF. The rearrangement joins TRBV9 to TRBJ2-1; 10 nucleotides agree with TRBD2. V shed 3 bases and J 0 bases; nucleotides not matched to a gene: 15. Germline CDR1 SGDLS, CDR2 YYNGEE. The CDR3 length is 20 residues.

The V call is TRBV6-5, the J call TRBJ2-7; 10 bases map to TRBD2. Germline V CDR1 and CDR2: MNHEY, SVGAGI. V lost 5 bases, J lost 6 bases, and 4 bases stayed unmatched. The CDR3 has 13 amino acids. This chain's CDR3 is CASSPGLAVEQYF. CDR3 coding DNA: TGTGCCAGCAGTCCCGGACTAGCGGTCGAGCAGTACTTC.

The gene calls are TRBV6-5 and TRBJ2-1, with 8 bases that match TRBD2. V shed 5 bases and J 5 bases; nucleotides not matched to a gene: 5. This CDR3 comprises 14 residues. From germline, CDR1 is MNHEY and CDR2 SVGAGI. CDR3 DNA: TGTGCCAGCAGTCGTAGCGGGGATAACAATGAGCAGTTCTTC. Translation: CASSRSGDNNEQFF.

The chain couples TRBV4-2 to TRBJ2-3; TRBD2 aligns across 7 bases. Germline V CDR1 and CDR2: LGHNA, YNFKEQ. Losses at the gene ends were 0 bases for V and 2 bases for J; bases not matched to a gene: 5. This CDR3 has 16 amino acids. The CDR3 is CASSQEGAGVTDTQYF. The CDR3 bases are TGTGCCAGCAGCCAAGAAGGGGCGGGAGTCACAGATACGCAGTATTTT.

Points on this clone: At the DNA level, this CDR3 is encoded by other sequences in the same sample as well. The rearrangement joins TRBV9 to TRBJ2-5; 10 bases are shared with TRBD2. The germline gives CDR1 SGDLS, CDR2 YYNGEE. This CDR3 has 16 residues. Trimming removed 0 bases from V and 2 bases from J; junction bases left unmatched: 4. The chain's CDR3 is CASSVGVAGGQETQYF. CDR3 bases: TGTGCCAGCAGCGTAGGGGTAGCGGGGGGACAAGAGACCCAGTACTTC.

This clone has a single count. CDR3 bases: TGTGCCAGCAGCTTTGTAGCGAACCAAGAGACCCAGTACTTC. As protein: CASSFVANQETQYF. The J gene is TRBJ2-5, the V gene TRBV5-4; TRBD2 might be the D (5 bases). The V gene's germline CDR1 is SGHNT and CDR2 YYREEE (reference sequence). Deletions cut 2 bases from V and 0 bases from J, with 8 bases between. This CDR3 comprises 14 residues.

The chain couples TRBV7-2 to TRBJ2-7, with 13 bases aligning to TRBD2. V lost 4 bases and J lost 6; bases outside the gene matches: 3. This CDR3 has 14 amino acids. The germline gives CDR1 SGHTA, CDR2 FQGNSA. CDR3 region: CASSWRLAGGEQYF. The CDR3 DNA reads TGTGCCAGCAGCTGGAGACTAGCGGGGGGCGAGCAGTACTTC.

This chain links TRBV28 with TRBJ1-1, with a weak D call TRBD1 (5 bases). This CDR3 has 12 amino acids. Germline V gene data show CDR1 as MDHEN and CDR2 as SYDVKM. Trimming stripped 6 bases from V and 3 bases from J, with 8 bases between. The CDR3 loop is CASSPGYTEAFF. Written as DNA, the CDR3 is TGTGCCAGCAGCCCAGGGTACACTGAAGCTTTCTTT. Variable domain in full (rest from reference TRBV28 and TRBJ1-1): DVKVTQSSRYLVKRTGEKVFLECVQDMDHENMFWYRQDPGLGLRLIYFSYDVKMKEKGDIPEGYSVSREKKERFSLILESASTNQTSMYLCASSPGYTEAFFGQGTRLTVV.

Of note for this clone: The junction and the germline gene differ at one end; a read error may be behind it. The chain links TRBV29-1 to TRBJ2-1; 9 bases align to TRBD1. This CDR3 is 15 amino acids long. Germline values: CDR1 SQVTM, CDR2 ANQGSEA. Here the CDR3 reads CSVEETGGEYNGQFF. The CDR3 coding sequence is TGCAGCGTTGAAGAGACAGGGGGGGAATACAATGGGCAGTTCTTC.

This clone has a single count. This rearrangement joins TRBV29-1 to TRBJ2-1; 9 bases map to TRBD1. The germline CDR1 and CDR2 sequences are SQVTM and ANQGSEA. Trimming removed 8 bases from V and 9 bases from J; junction bases left unmatched: 11. The CDR3 runs 13 residues. CDR3 sequence: CSSLGDREVEQFF. Written as DNA, the CDR3 is TGCAGCTCCCTGGGGGACAGGGAAGTTGAGCAGTTCTTC.

J is TRBJ1-6 and V is TRBV5-4; D not certain. V was cut by 2 bases and J by 0 bases, with 21 bases left in between. The CDR3 has 20 amino acids. Germline V CDR1 and CDR2: SGHNT, YYREEE (reference sequence). CDR3 region: CASSFLIWKQSSSYNSPLHF. CDR3 sequence (DNA): TGTGCCAGCAGCTTTCTTATCTGGAAGCAGTCGAGCTCCTATAATTCACCCCTCCACTTT.

The sample holds one count of this clone. The gene calls are TRBV28 and TRBJ1-5, with D possibly matching TRBD1 (5 bases). Trimming took off 3 bases at V and 7 bases at J, with 13 bases between the two ends. The CDR3 loop spans 14 amino acids. Germline V gives CDR1 MDHEN, CDR2 SYDVKM. The CDR3 reads CASSFYRSNQPQHF. In DNA form, the CDR3 reads TGTGCCAGCAGTTTTTACAGGTCAAACCAGCCCCAGCATTTT.

The chain uses TRBV27 and TRBJ1-1, with 7 nucleotides matching TRBD1. The CDR3 totals 14 residues. Germline CDR1 MNHEY, CDR2 SMNVEV (reference sequence). V lost 5 bases, J lost 3 bases, and 6 bases stayed unmatched. The DNA of the CDR3 is TGTGCCAGCAGTCCACAGGGGTTGGACACTGAAGCTTTCTTT. This sequence encodes CASSPQGLDTEAFF.

This clone was observed once. The chain couples TRBV6-6 to TRBJ1-6; no clear D. CDR1 MNHNY and CDR2 SVGAGI come from the germline V gene (reference sequence). This CDR3 is 15 amino acids long. Between the trimmed V and J ends, which lost 0 bases and 0 bases, there was a span of 3 bases. CDR3 coding DNA: TGTGCCAGCAGTTACTCGAGCTCCTATAATTCACCCCTCCACTTT. This gives the protein CASSYSSSYNSPLHF.

The chain carries TRBV4-1 and TRBJ1-3, with D maybe TRBD1 (5 bases). Germline values: CDR1 MGHRA, CDR2 YSYEKL. V was cut by 1 base and J by 1 base, with 11 bases left in between. This CDR3 region has 16 residues. DNA of the CDR3: TGCGCCAGCAGCCAAGCTGGGGCCGGGTCTGGAAACACCATATATTTT. Translating gives CASSQAGAGSGNTIYF.

The rearrangement links TRBV27 to TRBJ2-7; D is perhaps TRBD1 (6 bases). The CDR3 is 14 residues long. Trimming shortened V by 6 bases and J by 0 bases, and 12 bases separated the two germline ends. The germline gives CDR1 MNHEY, CDR2 SMNVEV (reference sequence). CDR3 DNA: TGTGCCAGCAGGGAGGACAGTTTCTCCTACGAGCAGTACTTC. This sequence encodes CASREDSFSYEQYF.

The genes are TRBV6-1 and TRBJ2-7; D gene unclear. V gave up 3 bases and J gave up 5 bases, with 8 bases separating them. CDR3 length: 12 amino acids. Germline assignment: CDR1 MNHNS and CDR2 SASEGT. DNA of the CDR3: TGTGCCAGCAGTGACAGATACAACGAGCAGTACTTC. Protein: CASSDRYNEQYF.

The CDR3 spells CASIRTSGVVYEQYF. The DNA for the CDR3 is TGTGCCAGCATCCGGACTAGCGGGGTCGTATACGAGCAGTACTTC. V usage is TRBV2 and J usage is TRBJ2-7; TRBD2 aligns across 12 bases. V dropped 7 bases and J dropped 4; count of bases not matched to a gene: 8. The CDR3 has 15 amino acids. Germline V CDR1 and CDR2: SNHLY, FYNNEI.

The V call is TRBV5-4, the J call TRBJ1-4; TRBD1 aligns across 11 bases. This CDR3 spans 13 amino acids. The V and J ends lost 3 bases and 8 bases, in that order; junction bases with no gene match: 0. Germline values: CDR1 SGHNT, CDR2 YYREEE (reference sequence). The CDR3 region has the DNA TGTGCCAGCAGCTGGACAGGGGGCGAAAAACTGTTTTTT. Encoded protein: CASSWTGGEKLFF.

The chain recombines TRBV6-1 with TRBJ2-5, with TRBD1 matching over 8 bases. The CDR3 spans 15 residues. Germline CDR1 reads MNHNS; CDR2 reads SASEGT. V lost 5 bases and J lost 4; bases outside the gene matches: 9. DNA of the CDR3: TGTGCCAGCAGTTCAGGGGGCGGGGTTCGAGAGACCCAGTACTTC. Residues: CASSSGGGVRETQYF.

V usage is TRBV28 and J usage is TRBJ1-3, with 9 bases matching TRBD1. Germline V gene data show CDR1 as MDHEN and CDR2 as SYDVKM. This CDR3 region has 16 residues. The V and J ends lost 2 bases and 0 bases, in that order; junction bases with no gene match: 2. Written as DNA, the CDR3 is TGTGCCAGCAGTTTACCGGACAGGGGCTCTGGAAACACCATATATTTT. This gives the protein CASSLPDRGSGNTIYF.

In this sample, this clone turned up a few times. The V call is TRBV6-4, the J call TRBJ2-1; the match to TRBD2 covers 11 bases. This CDR3 region has 16 residues. The germline V gene encodes CDR1 MRHNA and CDR2 SNTAGT. Unmatched junction bases numbered 4, after V lost 0 bases and J lost 6 bases. The CDR3 loop is CASSDSPGTSGNEQFF. The DNA of the CDR3 is TGTGCCAGCAGTGACTCCCCCGGGACTAGCGGCAATGAGCAGTTCTTC.

The J gene is TRBJ2-5, the V gene TRBV28; the match to TRBD2 covers 11 bases. TRBJ2-7 matches the DNA end more closely, so the J call is doubtful. Germline loops: CDR1 MDHEN, CDR2 SYDVKM. The CDR3 length is 14 residues. The CDR3 DNA sequence: TGTGCCAGCAGCCCAGGACTAGCGGGCTACGAGCAGTACTTC. This translates into CASSPGLAGYEQYF.

The chain joins TRBV19 to TRBJ1-5; a possible D gene is TRBD1 (5 bases). The V gene lost 6 bases and the J gene lost 6 bases, with 12 bases spanning the gap. This CDR3 region has 13 residues. Per germline, CDR1 LNHDA and CDR2 SQIVND (reference sequence). In DNA form, the CDR3 reads TGTGCCAGTAGGCCCCCCACAGGTCAGCCCCAGCATTTT. It yields the protein CASRPPTGQPQHF.

V is TRBV30 and J is TRBJ2-1, with TRBD2 identical over 9 bases. After removal of 5 bases from V and 4 bases from J, the junction contained 21 bases not matched to a gene. Germline V CDR1 and CDR2: GTSNPN, SVGIG (reference sequence). The CDR3 runs 19 residues. The CDR3 bases are TGTGCCTGGGAGAATTTCCGAAACACGAGACTAGCGGAATACAATGAGCAGTTCTTC. Its translation: CAWENFRNTRLAEYNEQFF.